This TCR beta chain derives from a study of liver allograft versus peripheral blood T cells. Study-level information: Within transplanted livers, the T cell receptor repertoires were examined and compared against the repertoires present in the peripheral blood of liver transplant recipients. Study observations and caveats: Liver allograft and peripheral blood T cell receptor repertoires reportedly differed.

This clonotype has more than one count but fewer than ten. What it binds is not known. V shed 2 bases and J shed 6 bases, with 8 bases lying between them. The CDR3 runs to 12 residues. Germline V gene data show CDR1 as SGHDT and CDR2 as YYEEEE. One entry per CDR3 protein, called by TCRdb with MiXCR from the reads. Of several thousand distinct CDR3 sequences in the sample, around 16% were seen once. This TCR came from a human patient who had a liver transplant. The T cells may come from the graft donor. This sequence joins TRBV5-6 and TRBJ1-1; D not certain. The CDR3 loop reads CASSLTRAEAFF. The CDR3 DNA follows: TGTGCCAGCAGCTTAACGAGGGCTGAAGCTTTCTTT.